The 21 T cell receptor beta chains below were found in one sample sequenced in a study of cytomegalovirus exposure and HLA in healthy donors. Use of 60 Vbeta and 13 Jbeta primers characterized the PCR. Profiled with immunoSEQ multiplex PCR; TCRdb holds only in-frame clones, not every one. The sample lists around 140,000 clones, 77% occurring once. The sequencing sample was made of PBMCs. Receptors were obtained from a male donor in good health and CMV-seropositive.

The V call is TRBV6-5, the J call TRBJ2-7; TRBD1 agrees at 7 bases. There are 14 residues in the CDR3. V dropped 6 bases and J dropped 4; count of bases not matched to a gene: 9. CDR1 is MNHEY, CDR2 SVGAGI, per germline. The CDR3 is CASRRTGQTYEQYF. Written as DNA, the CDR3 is TGTGCCAGCAGACGCACGGGACAGACTTACGAGCAGTACTTC.

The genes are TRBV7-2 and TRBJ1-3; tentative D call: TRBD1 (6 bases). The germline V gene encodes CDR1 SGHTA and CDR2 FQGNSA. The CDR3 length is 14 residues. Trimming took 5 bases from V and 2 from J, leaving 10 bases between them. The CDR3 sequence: CASSQTGTGNTIYF. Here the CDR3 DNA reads TGTGCCAGCAGCCAAACAGGGACTGGAAACACCATATATTTT. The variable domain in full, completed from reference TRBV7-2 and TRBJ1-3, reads GAGVSQSPSNKVTEKGKDVELRCDPISGHTALYWYRQSLGQGLEFLIYFQGNSAPDKSGLPSDRFSAERTGGSVSTLTIQRTQQEDSAVYLCASSQTGTGNTIYFGEGSWLTVV.

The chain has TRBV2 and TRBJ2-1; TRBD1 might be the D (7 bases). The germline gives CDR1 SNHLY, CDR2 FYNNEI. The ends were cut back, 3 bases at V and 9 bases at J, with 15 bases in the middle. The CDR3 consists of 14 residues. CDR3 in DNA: TGTGCCAGCAGTGATTCAGGGGGGATGGGTGAGCAGTTCTTC. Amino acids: CASSDSGGMGEQFF.

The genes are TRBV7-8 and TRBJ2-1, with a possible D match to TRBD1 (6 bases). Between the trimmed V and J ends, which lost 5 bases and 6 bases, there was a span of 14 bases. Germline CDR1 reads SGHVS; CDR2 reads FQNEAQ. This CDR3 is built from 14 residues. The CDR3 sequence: CASSVTGTSNEQFF. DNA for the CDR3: TGTGCCAGCAGCGTAACAGGGACCAGCAATGAGCAGTTCTTC.

The CDR3, as DNA: TGTGCCAGCTGGGACATTAATCTACCCTACGAGCAGTACTTC. Residues: CASWDINLPYEQYF. The gene calls are TRBV27 and TRBJ2-7, with D possibly matching TRBD1 (6 bases). This CDR3 has 14 amino acids. Germline assignment: CDR1 MNHEY and CDR2 SMNVEV (reference sequence). Trimming pared 8 bases from V and 2 bases from J, leaving 16 bases between.

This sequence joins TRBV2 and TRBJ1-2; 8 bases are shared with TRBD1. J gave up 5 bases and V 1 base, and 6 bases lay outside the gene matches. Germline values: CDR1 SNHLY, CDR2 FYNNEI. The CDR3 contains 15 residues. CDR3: CASSEGRTGLYGYTF. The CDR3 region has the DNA TGTGCCAGCAGTGAAGGAAGGACAGGGTTATATGGCTACACCTTC.

The CDR3 spells CASSKGLAVYNEQFF. CDR3 coding DNA: TGTGCCAGCAGCAAAGGACTAGCGGTCTACAATGAGCAGTTCTTC. V and J are TRBV21-1 and TRBJ2-1; the table's D gene call, TRBD2, was not cross checked with the DNA. TRBV21-1 is deemed a pseudogene. The CDR3 loop spans 15 amino acids.

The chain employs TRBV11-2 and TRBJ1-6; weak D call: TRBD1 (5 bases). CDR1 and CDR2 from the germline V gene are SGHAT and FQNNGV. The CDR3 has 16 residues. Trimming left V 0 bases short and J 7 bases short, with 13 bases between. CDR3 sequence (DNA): TGTGCCAGCAGCTTAGATCGGGGGGTGGGCAATTCACCCCTCCACTTT. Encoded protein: CASSLDRGVGNSPLHF.

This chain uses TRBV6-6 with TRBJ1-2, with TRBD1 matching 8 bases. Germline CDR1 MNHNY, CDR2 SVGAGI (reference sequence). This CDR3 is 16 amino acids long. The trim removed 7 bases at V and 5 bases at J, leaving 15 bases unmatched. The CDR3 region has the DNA TGTGCCAGCACCCAGTTACCCCCAGGGGGCGGGTATGGCTACACCTTC. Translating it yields CASTQLPPGGGYGYTF.

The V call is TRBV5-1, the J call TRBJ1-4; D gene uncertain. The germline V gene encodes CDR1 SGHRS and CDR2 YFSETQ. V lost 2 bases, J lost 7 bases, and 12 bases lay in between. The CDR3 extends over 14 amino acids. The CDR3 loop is CASSLLQSSEKLFF. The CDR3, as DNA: TGCGCCAGCAGCTTATTACAGTCGAGTGAAAAACTGTTTTTT.

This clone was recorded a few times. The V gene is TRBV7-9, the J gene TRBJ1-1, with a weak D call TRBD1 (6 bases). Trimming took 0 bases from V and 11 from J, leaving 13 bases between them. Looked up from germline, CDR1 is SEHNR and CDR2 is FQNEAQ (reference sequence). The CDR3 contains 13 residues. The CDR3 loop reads CASSLAGTPNAFF. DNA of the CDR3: TGTGCCAGCAGCTTAGCCGGGACACCGAATGCTTTCTTT.

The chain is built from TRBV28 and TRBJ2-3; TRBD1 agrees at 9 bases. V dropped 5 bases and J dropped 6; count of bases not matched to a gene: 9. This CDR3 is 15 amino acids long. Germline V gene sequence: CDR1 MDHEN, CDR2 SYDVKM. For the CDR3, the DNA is TGTGCCAGCAGTGATCCGGGACAGGGTACCGATACGCAGTATTTT. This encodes CASSDPGQGTDTQYF. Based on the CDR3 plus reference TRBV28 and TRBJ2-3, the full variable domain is DVKVTQSSRYLVKRTGEKVFLECVQDMDHENMFWYRQDPGLGLRLIYFSYDVKMKEKGDIPEGYSVSREKKERFSLILESASTNQTSMYLCASSDPGQGTDTQYFGPGTRLTVL.

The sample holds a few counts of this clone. CDR3 amino acids: CASSMGLGRGNEQFF. In DNA, the CDR3 is TGTGCCAGTAGTATGGGTCTAGGGAGGGGGAATGAGCAGTTCTTC. The V call is TRBV19, the J call TRBJ2-1, with a weak D call TRBD2 (7 bases). Germline lookup yields CDR1 LNHDA and CDR2 SQIVND (reference sequence). V gave up 3 bases and J gave up 7 bases, with 16 bases separating them. The CDR3 covers 15 residues. The whole variable domain, filled in from reference TRBV19 and TRBJ2-1, reads DGGITQSPKYLFRKEGQNVTLSCEQNLNHDAMYWYRQDPGQGLRLIYYSQIVNDFQKGDIAEGYSVSREKKESFPLTVTSAQKNPTAFYLCASSMGLGRGNEQFFGPGTRLTVL.

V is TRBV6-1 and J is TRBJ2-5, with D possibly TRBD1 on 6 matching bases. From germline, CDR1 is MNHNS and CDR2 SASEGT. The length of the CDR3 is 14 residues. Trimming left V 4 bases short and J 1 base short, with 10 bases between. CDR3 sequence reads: CASSAGQFQETQYF. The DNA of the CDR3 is TGTGCCAGCAGTGCAGGACAGTTCCAAGAGACCCAGTACTTC.

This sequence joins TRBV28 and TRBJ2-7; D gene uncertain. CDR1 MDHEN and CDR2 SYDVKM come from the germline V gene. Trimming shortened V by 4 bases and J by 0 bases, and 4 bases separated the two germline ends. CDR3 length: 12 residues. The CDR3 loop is CASSYFSYEQYF. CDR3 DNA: TGTGCCAGCAGTTACTTCTCCTACGAGCAGTACTTC.

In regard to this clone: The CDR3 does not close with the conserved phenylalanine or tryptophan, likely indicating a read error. The CDR3 protein is CASSMNYDKNHGYTL. CDR3 nucleotide sequence: TGTGCCAGCAGCATGAACTACGATAAGAACCATGGCTACACCCTC. The V and J genes are TRBV7-8 and TRBJ1-2; D is undetermined. V was pared by 5 bases and J by 6 bases, with 19 bases between. CDR1 and CDR2 from the germline V gene are SGHVS and FQNEAQ. This CDR3 has 15 amino acids.

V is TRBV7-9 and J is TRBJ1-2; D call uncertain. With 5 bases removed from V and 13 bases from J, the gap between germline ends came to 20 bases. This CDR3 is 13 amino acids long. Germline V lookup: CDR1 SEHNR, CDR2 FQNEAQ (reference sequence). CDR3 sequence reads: CASSPGLPVRPTF. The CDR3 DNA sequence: TGTGCCAGCAGCCCTGGGCTCCCCGTTCGGCCCACCTTC. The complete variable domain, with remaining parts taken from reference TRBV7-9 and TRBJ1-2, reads DTGVSQNPRHKITKRGQNVTFRCDPISEHNRLYWYRQTLGQGPEFLTYFQNEAQLEKSRLLSDRFSAERPKGSFSTLEIQRTEQGDSAMYLCASSPGLPVRPTFGSGTRLTVV.

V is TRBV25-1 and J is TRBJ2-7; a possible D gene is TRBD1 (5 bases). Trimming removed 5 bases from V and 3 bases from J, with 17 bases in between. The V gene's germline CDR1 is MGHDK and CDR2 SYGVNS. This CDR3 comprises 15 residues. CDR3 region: CASSPTSRADYEQYF. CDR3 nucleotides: TGTGCCAGCAGTCCGACAAGCAGGGCTGACTACGAGCAGTACTTC.

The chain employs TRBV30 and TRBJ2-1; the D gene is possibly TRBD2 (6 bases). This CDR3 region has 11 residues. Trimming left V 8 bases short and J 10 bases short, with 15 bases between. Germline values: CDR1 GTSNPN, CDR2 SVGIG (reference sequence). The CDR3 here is CARGPAGEQFF. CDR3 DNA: TGTGCCAGGGGACCTGCGGGGGAGCAGTTCTTC.

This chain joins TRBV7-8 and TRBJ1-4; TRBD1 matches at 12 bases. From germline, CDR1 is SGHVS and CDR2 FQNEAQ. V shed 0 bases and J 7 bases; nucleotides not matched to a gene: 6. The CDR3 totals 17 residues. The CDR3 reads CASSLARDRGLGEKLFF. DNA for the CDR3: TGTGCCAGCAGCTTAGCGAGGGACAGGGGGCTCGGTGAAAAACTGTTTTTT.

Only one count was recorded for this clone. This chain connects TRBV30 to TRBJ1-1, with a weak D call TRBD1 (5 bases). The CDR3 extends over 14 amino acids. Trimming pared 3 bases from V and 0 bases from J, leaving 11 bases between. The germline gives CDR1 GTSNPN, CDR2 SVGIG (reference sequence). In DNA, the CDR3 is TGTGCCTGGAGCGCAGGGTTAATGAACACTGAAGCTTTCTTT. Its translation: CAWSAGLMNTEAFF.